One sample yielded the 24 T cell receptor beta chains listed below, sequenced in a study of T-cell reconstitution after alpha-beta-depleted transplantation in children. Unique molecular identifiers tagged the TCRbeta library. Via MiXCR, TCRdb re-called the PCR reads, giving one row per CDR3 protein. The repertoire holds 440,000 or so distinct CDR3 sequences, with 11% as singletons. Here the sequenced sample was PBMCs from the stem cell graft donor, taken from the stem cell graft. The receptors derive from a human donor who donated a stem cell graft to a child with acute myeloid leukemia.

At least ten counts were recorded for this clonotype. The CDR3 region is CASSPSGRSSGELFF. The DNA of the CDR3 is TGCGCCAGCAGCCCCAGCGGGAGAAGTTCCGGGGAGCTGTTTTTT. The chain recombines TRBV5-1 with TRBJ2-2; TRBD2 aligns across 8 bases. CDR1 is SGHRS, CDR2 YFSETQ, per germline. The CDR3 contains 15 residues. With V trimmed by 4 bases and J by 6 bases, 8 bases remained unmatched.

This clonotype was counted many times. The rearrangement links TRBV29-1 to TRBJ2-2; D perhaps matches TRBD1 (6 bases). The CDR3 has 13 amino acids. Deletions cut 5 bases from V and 1 base from J, with 8 bases between. Germline V gives CDR1 SQVTM, CDR2 ANQGSEA. The CDR3 reads CSVNRENTGELFF. CDR3 sequence (DNA): TGCAGCGTTAACAGGGAGAACACCGGGGAGCTGTTTTTT.

The chain links TRBV9 to TRBJ1-1; tentative D call: TRBD1 (6 bases). The germline CDR1 and CDR2 sequences are SGDLS and YYNGEE. The CDR3 spans 15 residues. V lost 0 bases, J lost 2 bases, and 11 bases lay in between. The CDR3, as DNA: TGTGCCAGCAGCGTAGGAGTCAGGGGAAACACTGAAGCTTTCTTT. Translated: CASSVGVRGNTEAFF.

The rearrangement joins TRBV7-8 to TRBJ1-6; TRBD1 matches 7 bases. The CDR3 is 15 residues long. J was trimmed by 7 bases and V by 1 base; bases with no gene match: 4. The germline V gene has CDR1 SGHVS and CDR2 FQNEAQ. The CDR3 region is CASSLGRGKNSPLHF. The CDR3 DNA reads as TGTGCCAGCAGCTTAGGCAGGGGGAAGAATTCACCCCTCCACTTT. Using reference TRBV7-8 and TRBJ1-6 for the parts outside the CDR3, the full variable domain is GAGVSQSPRYKVAKRGQDVALRCDPISGHVSLFWYQQALGQGPEFLTYFQNEAQLDKSGLPSDRFFAERPEGSVSTLKIQRTQQEDSAVYLCASSLGRGKNSPLHFGNGTRLTVT.

Ten or more counts support this clonotype. The chain couples TRBV25-1 to TRBJ1-1; weak D call: TRBD1 (5 bases). Germline V gene lookup returns CDR1 MGHDK and CDR2 SYGVNS. Trimming pared 7 bases from V and 7 bases from J, leaving 10 bases between. The CDR3 totals 11 residues. The DNA of the CDR3 is TGTGCCAGCACGGAGGGGCTTGAAGCTTTCTTT. Translation: CASTEGLEAFF.

This chain joins TRBV7-6 and TRBJ2-1; 7 bases fit TRBD2. Trimming at V came to 0 bases and at J to 1 base, leaving 6 bases not matched to a gene. Germline CDR1 and CDR2: SGHVS and FNYEAQ. This CDR3 spans 17 amino acids. The CDR3 DNA reads TGTGCCAGCAGCTTAGCTGGGTGGGAGGGGTCCTACAATGAGCAGTTCTTC. Translation: CASSLAGWEGSYNEQFF.

The table lists this clonotype with a few counts. The chain carries TRBV5-1 and TRBJ1-4, with 7 positions matching TRBD1. This CDR3 is 15 amino acids long. Germline V gives CDR1 SGHRS, CDR2 YFSETQ. Trimming cost V 4 bases and J 3 bases; bases outside gene matches: 6. This chain's CDR3 is CASSQTGAPNEKLFF. The DNA of the CDR3 is TGCGCCAGCAGCCAAACAGGGGCCCCTAATGAAAAACTGTTTTTT.

The chain has TRBV5-1 and TRBJ2-1; 8 positions agree with TRBD2. Losses at the gene ends were 1 base for V and 4 bases for J; bases not matched to a gene: 7. The CDR3 contains 16 residues. CDR1 is SGHRS, CDR2 YFSETQ, per germline. CDR3 in amino acids: CASSLYGSGEYNEQFF. DNA of the CDR3: TGCGCCAGCAGCTTGTATGGTAGCGGGGAATACAATGAGCAGTTCTTC.

This clonotype has only a few counts. The chain combines TRBV9 with TRBJ2-4; 8 bases are shared with TRBD1. Germline-derived CDR1 and CDR2 are SGDLS and YYNGEE. The ends lost 5 bases at V and 2 bases at J; junction bases unmatched: 9. The CDR3 totals 16 residues. The CDR3 DNA follows: TGTGCCAGCAGTCCCCTACAGGGGGGATCCAAAAACATTCAGTACTTC. As protein: CASSPLQGGSKNIQYF.

The V gene is TRBV7-8, the J gene TRBJ2-5; 16 nucleotides match TRBD2. This CDR3 is 19 amino acids long. Germline CDR1 SGHVS, CDR2 FQNEAQ. The junction had 13 bases not matched to a gene; V was cut back by 5 bases and J by 4 bases. The CDR3 DNA reads TGTGCCAGCAGCCCGGGACTAGCGGGGGGGCTCATAGTGGGAGAGACCCAGTACTTC. Translated, it gives CASSPGLAGGLIVGETQYF.

This clonotype was recorded many times. The genes are TRBV5-1 and TRBJ1-5; no reliable D call. Germline assignment: CDR1 SGHRS and CDR2 YFSETQ. V lost 0 bases, J lost 4 bases, and 5 bases lay in between. This CDR3 contains 13 residues. The CDR3 bases are TGCGCCAGCAGCTTGGCCATAAATCAGCCCCAGCATTTT. Amino acids: CASSLAINQPQHF.

V gene TRBV7-9 combines with J gene TRBJ2-1; TRBD2 is a possible D gene (6 bases). The germline CDR1 and CDR2 sequences are SEHNR and FQNEAQ (reference sequence). The CDR3 runs to 14 residues. V was shortened by 5 bases and J by 5 bases, with 13 bases between the two germline ends. DNA of the CDR3: TGTGCCAGCAGCCCCGGGGGTACCCACAATGAGCAGTTCTTC. Translation gives CASSPGGTHNEQFF.

In this sample, this clonotype turned up a few times. The chain has TRBV24-1 and TRBJ2-1, with 7 bases aligning to TRBD1. V was clipped by 2 bases and J by 8 bases; unmatched bases: 2. The CDR3 is 13 amino acids. Germline CDR1 reads KGHDR; CDR2 reads SFDVKD. CDR3 in DNA: TGTGCCACCAGTGATTCCACAGGGGATGAGCAGTTCTTC. It yields the protein CATSDSTGDEQFF.

The rearrangement joins TRBV7-3 to TRBJ2-4; a possible D gene is TRBD1 (5 bases). V lost 3 bases, J lost 5 bases, and 11 bases lay in between. The CDR3 totals 14 residues. Per germline, CDR1 SGHTA and CDR2 FQGTGA. The CDR3 DNA reads as TGTGCCAGCAGCTTGGAAGGGGCGGAAAACATTCAGTACTTC. Its protein product is CASSLEGAENIQYF.

V is TRBV20-1 and J is TRBJ2-2; D gene uncertain. V dropped 0 bases and J dropped 6 bases, with 11 bases sitting between them. CDR3 size: 14 residues. Germline V gene data show CDR1 as DFQATT and CDR2 as SNEGSKA (reference sequence). The CDR3 here is CSARDPGGAGELFF. DNA of the CDR3: TGCAGTGCTAGAGATCCCGGTGGGGCCGGGGAGCTGTTTTTT.

V is TRBV4-1 and J is TRBJ2-2; D remains ambiguous. V lost 3 bases and J lost 7, with 21 bases in between. CDR3 size: 17 residues. The V gene's germline CDR1 is MGHRA and CDR2 YSYEKL. The CDR3 protein is CASSQKVIFGVVGELFF. As DNA, the CDR3 is TGCGCCAGCAGCCAGAAGGTGATATTTGGGGTGGTCGGGGAGCTGTTTTTT.

This chain joins TRBV12-3 or TRBV12-4 and TRBJ1-4, with TRBD1 identical over 7 bases. V shed 5 bases, J shed 12 bases, and the junction held 12 bases outside the gene matches. This CDR3 contains 14 residues. The CDR3 loop reads CASSPDREGEELFF. The CDR3 DNA reads TGTGCCAGCAGTCCTGACAGGGAGGGTGAGGAACTGTTTTTT.

The rearrangement links TRBV24-1 to TRBJ2-3, with TRBD2 identical over 14 bases. CDR1 and CDR2 from the germline V gene are KGHDR and SFDVKD. The CDR3 is 16 residues long. V lost 3 bases, J lost 8 bases, and 6 bases stayed unmatched. CDR3 nucleotides: TGTGCCACCAGTGATGGGACTAGCGGGAGAAGGGGTACGCAGTATTTT. This encodes CATSDGTSGRRGTQYF.

In its sample, this clonotype was seen many times. V is TRBV9 and J is TRBJ2-1; 7 bases fit TRBD1. Germline CDR1 SGDLS, CDR2 YYNGEE. The ends lost 4 bases at V and 3 bases at J; junction bases unmatched: 7. The CDR3 spans 15 residues. Written as DNA, the CDR3 is TGTGCCAGCAGCCCTGGACAGGATCGCTACAATGAGCAGTTCTTC. Translated: CASSPGQDRYNEQFF.

There are a few counts of this clonotype. This chain uses TRBV5-1 with TRBJ2-4; the match to TRBD2 covers 7 bases. Germline CDR1 and CDR2: SGHRS and YFSETQ. V was clipped by 0 bases and J by 3 bases; unmatched bases: 6. This CDR3 has 16 residues. The CDR3 DNA sequence: TGCGCCAGCAGCTTGGAGCCGGGAGGCATCAAAAACATTCAGTACTTC. Translation gives CASSLEPGGIKNIQYF.

This clonotype was seen a few times. The chain uses TRBV5-1 and TRBJ2-5; D possibly corresponds to TRBD2 (6 bases). Trimming cost V 5 bases and J 2 bases, with 16 bases left between them. Germline CDR1 reads SGHRS; CDR2 reads YFSETQ. The CDR3 has 15 amino acids. The CDR3 region is CASSIRRGDQETQYF. Written as DNA, the CDR3 is TGCGCCAGCAGTATCCGGCGGGGAGATCAAGAGACCCAGTACTTC. The complete variable domain, with remaining parts taken from reference TRBV5-1 and TRBJ2-5, reads KAGVTQTPRYLIKTRGQQVTLSCSPISGHRSVSWYQQTPGQGLQFLFEYFSETQRNKGNFPGRFSGRQFSNSRSEMNVSTLELGDSALYLCASSIRRGDQETQYFGPGTRLLVL.

With respect to this clonotype: Because the CDR3 is missing its conserved closing phenylalanine or tryptophan, this is likely a read error. The rearrangement links TRBV15 to TRBJ1-3; no clear D. Between the trimmed V and J ends, which lost 2 bases and 0 bases, there was a span of 14 bases. Germline CDR1 is LNHNV and CDR2 is YYDKDF (reference sequence). This CDR3 region has 17 residues. The CDR3: CATSRFTAPSSGNTIYL. The CDR3, as DNA: TGTGCCACCAGCAGATTTACAGCCCCGAGCTCTGGAAACACCATATATCTT.

Concerning this clonotype itself: Given the absence of the conserved phenylalanine or tryptophan at the CDR3 end, a read error is likely. The limits of the CDR3 on the DNA are not certain, so only TCRdb's listed CDR3 is given. V gene TRBV14 combines with J gene TRBJ2-1; TRBD1 is the table's D call and was not checked against the DNA. With termini counted, the CDR3 has 11 amino acids. Germline lookup yields CDR1 SGHDN and CDR2 FVKESK. The CDR3 loop is CASIRGRGPFP.

This clonotype was seen a handful of times. V gene TRBV4-1 combines with J gene TRBJ1-2, with 10 bases aligning to TRBD1. In germline, CDR1 is MGHRA, CDR2 YSYEKL. Trimming removed 3 bases from V and 4 bases from J; junction bases left unmatched: 5. The length of the CDR3 is 15 residues. CDR3 bases: TGCGCCAGCAGCCAGACAGGGGGCGGAATCTATGGCTACACCTTC. Its protein is CASSQTGGGIYGYTF.